The 5 T cell receptor beta chains given below trace back to one sample, sequenced in a study of molecular identifiers for immune sequencing clone quantification. TCRdb passed the PCR reads through MiXCR, listing each CDR3 protein once. The data show 250,000 to 350,000 distinct CDR3 sequences, about 22% seen once. Sequenced sample: naive CD8+ T cells from blood, with Jurkat cell RNA spiked in. Subset described: FACS-sorted CD8+CD4-CCR7+CD45RA+ naive T cells. Receptors were obtained from a human donor in good health. Some libraries in this study had Jurkat cell RNA spiked in.

Regarding this clonotype: The missing conserved phenylalanine or tryptophan at the end of this CDR3 makes a read error likely. This chain uses TRBV11-2 with TRBJ2-1; maybe TRBD1 (5 bases). This CDR3 comprises 13 residues. Trimming removed 0 bases at V and 9 bases at J, with 9 bases between. Germline CDR1 is SGHAT and CDR2 is FQNNGV. This CDR3 is CASSLEGVTEQFI. In nucleotides, the CDR3 is TGTGCCAGCAGCTTAGAAGGGGTTACTGAGCAGTTCATC.

Remarks on this clonotype: A much larger clone differs by one base, so this may be a read error. V and J are TRBV29-1 and TRBJ2-7, with D hard to call. CDR1 SQVTM and CDR2 ANQGSEA come from the germline V gene. The CDR3 sequence is 11 residues long. In DNA, the CDR3 is TGCGGCGTTGTTGTGGGGTACGAGCAGTACTTC. It specifies CGVVVGYEQYF.

V usage is TRBV6-5 and J usage is TRBJ1-2; D possibly corresponds to TRBD1 (5 bases). Per the germline V gene, CDR1 is MNHEY and CDR2 is SVGAGI. The CDR3 covers 15 residues. The V gene lost 6 bases and the J gene lost 9 bases, with 23 bases spanning the gap. DNA for the CDR3: TGTGCCAGCAGCGACGTCCAGGGAATGATTGGGAGCTACACCTTC. Protein sequence: CASSDVQGMIGSYTF.

Turning to this clonotype: This may stem from a read error, because a much larger clone lies one nucleotide away. V is TRBV24-1 and J is TRBJ2-1, with 7 nucleotides matching TRBD1. Germline values: CDR1 KGHDR, CDR2 SFDVKD. The CDR3 covers 15 residues. In DNA, the CDR3 is TGTGCCACCAGTGTCCCAAAGGGGGCTGTAAATGAGCAGTCCTTC. Amino acid sequence: CATSVPKGAVNEQSF.

This clonotype was counted at least ten times. The chain links TRBV7-2 to TRBJ2-1; D unresolved. The germline V gene encodes CDR1 SGHTA and CDR2 FQGNSA. This CDR3 has 16 residues. Trimming cost V 5 bases and J 10 bases, with 24 bases left between them. CDR3 DNA sequence: TGTGCCAGCAGCCCCGACCCCTTCCACCCAGGTTGGGAGCAGTTCTTC. It encodes CASSPDPFHPGWEQFF.